The next 29 T cell receptor beta chains were all read from a single sample in a study of cytomegalovirus exposure and HLA in healthy donors. It was with 60 Vbeta and 13 Jbeta primers that the PCR ran. Generated by immunoSEQ multiplex PCR, the TCRdb table keeps only in-frame clones and is missing some. The sample has about 120,000 clones, roughly 70% seen once. The sample was PBMCs. The receptors were gathered from a woman aged 40 to 50 in good health and CMV-seropositive.

J is TRBJ2-5 and V is TRBV27, with no clear D. V dropped 2 bases and J dropped 11 bases, with 15 bases sitting between them. The germline V gene encodes CDR1 MNHEY and CDR2 SMNVEV (reference sequence). The CDR3 length is 13 residues. As DNA, the CDR3 is TGTGCCAGCAGTTTAGGGTTTCTCGGAGAGCAGTACTTC. This sequence encodes CASSLGFLGEQYF.

In nucleotides, the CDR3 is TGTGCCAGCAGCTTAATAGCGGGTGAGCAGTACTTC. It codes for CASSLIAGEQYF. The chain carries TRBV11-2 and TRBJ2-7; 7 nucleotides match TRBD2. This CDR3 has 12 residues. The V and J ends lost 2 bases and 7 bases, in that order; junction bases with no gene match: 2. Looked up from germline, CDR1 is SGHAT and CDR2 is FQNNGV.

The chain links TRBV5-1 to TRBJ2-5; D uncertain. This CDR3 has 12 residues. V was clipped by 4 bases and J by 0 bases, with 4 bases between them. Germline assignment: CDR1 SGHRS and CDR2 YFSETQ. CDR3 residues: CASSLDQETQYF. CDR3 DNA sequence: TGCGCCAGCAGCCTTGACCAAGAGACCCAGTACTTC.

The chain is built from TRBV30 and TRBJ1-2; perhaps TRBD1 as D (6 bases). The germline V and J ends were trimmed by 7 bases and 8 bases, with 14 bases remaining between them. CDR3 length equals 11 residues. Germline V CDR1 and CDR2: GTSNPN, SVGIG (reference sequence). In DNA, the CDR3 is TGTGCCTACAAGGACAGATCCGGCTACACCTTC. Translation: CAYKDRSGYTF.

This clone was seen more than once but under ten times. The rearrangement links TRBV5-1 to TRBJ1-1; D unresolved. The length of the CDR3 is 16 residues. The germline V gene encodes CDR1 SGHRS and CDR2 YFSETQ. Trimming took 4 bases from V and 1 from J, leaving 17 bases between them. The CDR3 spells CASSPTTGIGNTEAFF. The CDR3 nucleotides are TGCGCCAGCAGCCCGACTACCGGCATAGGGAACACTGAAGCTTTCTTT.

Regarding this clone: In the same sample, other DNA sequences code for this CDR3. This chain uses TRBV6-5 with TRBJ2-7, with 10 positions matching TRBD1. CDR3 length: 15 amino acids. With 0 bases clipped from V and 3 bases from J, the junction kept 2 bases outside the gene matches. Germline V gene data show CDR1 as MNHEY and CDR2 as SVGAGI. Here the CDR3 reads CASSYSRTGGYEQYF. The DNA for the CDR3 is TGTGCCAGCAGTTACTCCAGGACAGGGGGCTACGAGCAGTACTTC.

This rearrangement joins TRBV9 to TRBJ2-7; TRBD1 matches at 11 bases. The CDR3 runs to 15 residues. V lost 3 bases and J lost 5; bases outside the gene matches: 7. Germline-derived CDR1 and CDR2 are SGDLS and YYNGEE. CDR3 region: CASSDRDRGVDEQYF. The CDR3 DNA follows: TGTGCCAGCAGCGACCGGGACAGGGGGGTTGACGAGCAGTACTTC.

V and J are TRBV6-5 and TRBJ1-2; 9 nucleotides agree with TRBD1. J lost 8 bases, V lost 11 bases, and 9 bases had no gene match. The CDR3 contains 12 residues. CDR1 is MNHEY, CDR2 SVGAGI, per germline. The CDR3 DNA follows: TGTGCCGTACAGGGGGCAGGTTGGGGCTACACCTTC. This gives the protein CAVQGAGWGYTF.

The chain combines TRBV28 with TRBJ1-5; 8 bases map to TRBD1. Trimming cost V 4 bases and J 6 bases; bases outside gene matches: 5. The CDR3 loop spans 14 amino acids. Per the germline V gene, CDR1 is MDHEN and CDR2 is SYDVKM. In nucleotides, the CDR3 is TGTGCCAGCAGTTCAGGGGGCGCAGGTCAGCCCCAGCATTTT. Translating gives CASSSGGAGQPQHF. The whole variable domain, remainder taken from reference TRBV28 and TRBJ1-5, is DVKVTQSSRYLVKRTGEKVFLECVQDMDHENMFWYRQDPGLGLRLIYFSYDVKMKEKGDIPEGYSVSREKKERFSLILESASTNQTSMYLCASSSGGAGQPQHFGDGTRLSIL.

J is TRBJ2-5 and V is TRBV5-1; a weak D match, TRBD1 (7 bases). CDR1 is SGHRS, CDR2 YFSETQ, per germline. With 0 bases removed from V and 2 bases from J, the gap between germline ends came to 11 bases. The CDR3 length is 15 residues. For the CDR3, the DNA is TGCGCCAGCAGCTTGGGCAGGGGGGTACAAGAGACCCAGTACTTC. This sequence encodes CASSLGRGVQETQYF.

The chain is built from TRBV5-1 and TRBJ2-5; D gene uncertain. Trimming left V 0 bases short and J 5 bases short, with 14 bases between. Looked up from germline, CDR1 is SGHRS and CDR2 is YFSETQ. The CDR3 is 15 amino acids. CDR3 amino acids: CASSLAGASWETQYF. In DNA, the CDR3 is TGCGCCAGCAGCTTGGCCGGAGCCAGTTGGGAGACCCAGTACTTC.

The genes are TRBV18 and TRBJ2-5, with a tentative D call TRBD2 (6 bases). CDR1 is KGHSH, CDR2 LQKENI, per germline. Trimming pared 5 bases from V and 0 bases from J, leaving 10 bases between. The CDR3 spans 14 residues. DNA of the CDR3: TGTGCCAGCTCATTAGCGGATAACCAAGAGACCCAGTACTTC. Translation gives CASSLADNQETQYF.

CDR3 residues: CASSSRSGPYEQYF. CDR3 bases: TGTGCCAGCAGCTCCCGTAGCGGTCCCTACGAGCAGTACTTC. The chain combines TRBV7-9 with TRBJ2-7, with a tentative D call TRBD2 (6 bases). Germline V gene lookup returns CDR1 SEHNR and CDR2 FQNEAQ (reference sequence). The CDR3 spans 14 residues. Trimming shortened V by 4 bases and J by 2 bases, and 12 bases separated the two germline ends.

The V and J genes are TRBV6-5 and TRBJ2-3; no clear D gene. The CDR3 runs to 15 residues. The V gene's germline CDR1 is MNHEY and CDR2 SVGAGI. V shed 6 bases and J shed 1 base, with 14 bases lying between them. CDR3: CASRPGAAGTDTQYF. CDR3 nucleotide sequence: TGTGCCAGCAGGCCCGGCGCCGCGGGCACAGATACGCAGTATTTT.

The chain employs TRBV6-1 and TRBJ1-2; no reliable D call. Trimming removed 3 bases at V and 8 bases at J, with 22 bases between. Germline values: CDR1 MNHNS, CDR2 SASEGT. This CDR3 region has 16 residues. In nucleotides, the CDR3 is TGTGCCAGCAGTGATCAACCCGGGATTGCTGCTACCGGCTACACCTTC. Its translation is CASSDQPGIAATGYTF.

The CDR3 DNA follows: TGTGCCAGCAGGACAGGGTTCCCTGAAGCTTTCTTT. Protein product: CASRTGFPEAFF. The V call is TRBV2, the J call TRBJ1-1, with 7 bases fitting TRBD1. CDR3 length equals 12 residues. V trimming: 6 bases; J trimming: 6 bases; junction bases outside the gene matches: 4. Germline CDR1 SNHLY, CDR2 FYNNEI.

This clone appeared a few times. The rearrangement uses TRBV2 and TRBJ1-2; D is perhaps TRBD1 (5 bases). The V gene's germline CDR1 is SNHLY and CDR2 FYNNEI. Trimming removed 2 bases at V and 0 bases at J, with 13 bases between. The CDR3 runs to 16 residues. CDR3 sequence: CASSETLTAANYGYTF. The CDR3 DNA sequence: TGTGCCAGCAGTGAAACTCTGACAGCAGCTAACTATGGCTACACCTTC.

This clone was counted once. V usage is TRBV16 and J usage is TRBJ1-2; D is unclear. Germline V lookup: CDR1 KGHSY, CDR2 FQNENV. V was trimmed by 5 bases and J by 4 bases, leaving 20 bases between them. The length of the CDR3 is 16 residues. The CDR3 DNA sequence: TGTGCCAGCAGCTACACACCCGAGGGATCTCTCTATGGCTACACCTTC. Amino acids: CASSYTPEGSLYGYTF.

The chain joins TRBV19 to TRBJ2-1, with D perhaps TRBD2 (5 bases). CDR1 and CDR2 from the germline V gene are LNHDA and SQIVND (reference sequence). The CDR3 has 14 amino acids. V was shortened by 7 bases and J by 4 bases, with 14 bases between the two germline ends. The CDR3 protein is CASTPGSGYNEQFF. The CDR3 DNA follows: TGTGCCAGTACCCCGGGATCGGGTTACAATGAGCAGTTCTTC.

The chain has TRBV30 and TRBJ1-2; 7 positions match TRBD1. The V segment lost 1 base and the J segment 3 bases; nucleotides outside the gene matches: 11. The germline V gene has CDR1 GTSNPN and CDR2 SVGIG (reference sequence). The CDR3 sequence is 16 residues long. CDR3 protein: CAWSGGTENAYYGYTF. The CDR3 DNA reads TGTGCCTGGAGTGGCGGGACAGAAAACGCATACTATGGCTACACCTTC. The full variable domain, with the rest looked up from reference TRBV30 and TRBJ1-2, is SQTIHQWPATLVQPVGSPLSLECTVEGTSNPNLYWYRQAAGRGLQLLFYSVGIGQISSEVPQNLSASRPQDRQFILSSKKLLLSDSGFYLCAWSGGTENAYYGYTFGSGTRLTVV.

The CDR3 bases are TGTGCCAGCAGCACTGAACTCAGACAGGGTAAAAGTCAGCCCCAGCATTTT. This codes for CASSTELRQGKSQPQHF. The chain combines TRBV7-2 with TRBJ1-5; 7 bases align to TRBD1. Germline V CDR1 and CDR2: SGHTA, FQGNSA. Losses at the gene ends were 5 bases for V and 6 bases for J; bases not matched to a gene: 16. The CDR3 is 17 amino acids.

The rearrangement links TRBV29-1 to TRBJ2-5; TRBD1 agrees at 7 bases. Matching the DNA end better, TRBJ2-7 makes the J call doubtful. This CDR3 contains 12 residues. The germline V gene encodes CDR1 SQVTM and CDR2 ANQGSEA. In DNA form, the CDR3 reads TGCAGCGTTGGGACAGGAGAAATCGAGCAGTACTTC. Its translation: CSVGTGEIEQYF.

V gene TRBV6-5 combines with J gene TRBJ2-4, with D perhaps TRBD2 (6 bases). V was shortened by 6 bases and J by 7 bases, with 10 bases between the two germline ends. This CDR3 region has 12 residues. CDR1 and CDR2 (germline): MNHEY, SVGAGI. In DNA form, the CDR3 reads TGTGCCAGCAGGGGGGGTGGGAACATTCAGTACTTC. This translates into CASRGGGNIQYF.

The V and J genes are TRBV10-3 and TRBJ1-2; TRBD1 might be the D (5 bases). Germline-derived CDR1 and CDR2 are ENHRY and SYGVKD. CDR3 length: 12 residues. V dropped 8 bases and J dropped 0 bases, with 7 bases sitting between them. This chain's CDR3 is CAIGGSNYGYTF. In DNA, the CDR3 is TGTGCCATCGGGGGGTCTAACTATGGCTACACCTTC.

V gene TRBV29-1 combines with J gene TRBJ2-1; 9 nucleotides agree with TRBD1. The CDR3 loop spans 17 amino acids. The junction had 16 bases not matched to a gene; V was cut back by 6 bases and J by 4 bases. Germline CDR1 reads SQVTM; CDR2 reads ANQGSEA. The CDR3 loop reads CSVSSGTGILTYNEQFF. DNA of the CDR3: TGCAGCGTAAGCTCCGGGACAGGGATACTAACGTACAATGAGCAGTTCTTC.

This clone was seen a handful of times. This rearrangement joins TRBV19 to TRBJ1-2, with D possibly matching TRBD1 (5 bases). The CDR3 loop spans 15 amino acids. CDR1 is LNHDA, CDR2 SQIVND, per germline (reference sequence). Trimming removed 3 bases at V and 2 bases at J, with 13 bases between. The CDR3 bases are TGTGCCAGTAGTATGGGCCCCGACAGAAACTATGGCTACACCTTC. This translates into CASSMGPDRNYGYTF.

This clone was seen only a few times. The chain links TRBV4-1 to TRBJ2-7, with 9 bases lining up with TRBD2. From germline, CDR1 is MGHRA and CDR2 YSYEKL. The CDR3 sequence is 15 residues long. V dropped 4 bases and J dropped 4; count of bases not matched to a gene: 8. The DNA of the CDR3 is TGCGCCAGCAGCCTATTAGCGGGAGAAGGGTACGAGCAGTACTTC. Translated, it gives CASSLLAGEGYEQYF.

This clone has a single count. The chain employs TRBV7-3 and TRBJ2-1, with 9 bases aligning to TRBD1. The CDR3 is 14 residues long. V lost 3 bases, J lost 7 bases, and 4 bases stayed unmatched. Germline-derived CDR1 and CDR2 are SGHTA and FQGTGA. The CDR3 DNA follows: TGTGCCAGCAGCTTGGACAGGGGAGGAAATGAGCAGTTCTTC. This translates into CASSLDRGGNEQFF.

The gene calls are TRBV6-5 and TRBJ1-5; no reliable D call. V was pared by 5 bases and J by 3 bases, with 14 bases between. CDR3 size: 15 residues. CDR1 MNHEY and CDR2 SVGAGI come from the germline V gene. The CDR3 region has the DNA TGTGCCAGCAGTACATCATTGGCCCCCAATCAGCCCCAGCATTTT. Its protein is CASSTSLAPNQPQHF.